Following are 21 T cell receptor beta chains from one sample sequenced in a study of PD-1 blockade in mismatch repair-deficient tumors. TCRdb's table, derived via immunoSEQ multiplex PCR, lists solely in-frame clones and lacks some. In the table there are 25,000 to 30,000 clones, around 84% of which are singletons. The source was PBMCs, collected before pembrolizumab treatment. These TCRs come from an adult with mismatch repair-deficient cancer.

The V gene is TRBV28, the J gene TRBJ2-7; 8 nucleotides line up with TRBD1. The V gene's germline CDR1 is MDHEN and CDR2 SYDVKM. Trimming removed 7 bases from V and 0 bases from J; junction bases left unmatched: 11. The CDR3 covers 16 residues. The CDR3: CASNPTGTGASYEQYF. DNA for the CDR3: TGTGCCAGCAATCCAACCGGGACAGGTGCCTCCTACGAGCAGTACTTC.

The chain joins TRBV11-2 to TRBJ1-2; possibly TRBD1 for D (6 bases). V was clipped by 5 bases and J by 3 bases, with 19 bases between them. Germline values: CDR1 SGHAT, CDR2 FQNNGV. This CDR3 is built from 16 residues. The CDR3, as DNA: TGTGCCAGCAGCCTTAGCCGGACAGTCTCTCACTATGGCTACACCTTC. Protein sequence: CASSLSRTVSHYGYTF.

This clone appeared once. The CDR3 sequence is CASSPRLSGGYNEQFF. CDR3 nucleotides: TGTGCCAGCAGCCCCCGACTAAGCGGGGGCTACAATGAGCAGTTCTTC. This rearrangement joins TRBV9 to TRBJ2-1, with 8 bases matching TRBD2. This CDR3 region has 16 residues. V shed 4 bases and J 3 bases; nucleotides not matched to a gene: 9. The germline gives CDR1 SGDLS, CDR2 YYNGEE.

The rearrangement joins TRBV7-9 to TRBJ1-5, with D possibly being TRBD1 (6 bases). The germline gives CDR1 SEHNR, CDR2 FQNEAQ (reference sequence). The CDR3 sequence is 16 residues long. With 4 bases removed from V and 5 bases from J, the gap between germline ends came to 18 bases. The CDR3 here is CASSSSRGGGDQPQHF. CDR3 coding DNA: TGTGCCAGCAGCTCTTCGAGAGGGGGTGGCGATCAGCCCCAGCATTTT.

The chain's CDR3 is CASSVGLAGAPYNEQFF. In DNA, the CDR3 is TGTGCCAGCAGCGTAGGGCTAGCGGGAGCCCCTTACAATGAGCAGTTCTTC. The J gene is TRBJ2-1, the V gene TRBV9, with 10 bases fitting TRBD2. The V gene's germline CDR1 is SGDLS and CDR2 YYNGEE. CDR3 length equals 17 residues. Trimming at V came to 0 bases and at J to 4 bases, leaving 7 bases not matched to a gene. Supplemented by reference TRBV9 and TRBJ2-1, the full variable domain reads DSGVTQTPKHLITATGQRVTLRCSPRSGDLSVYWYQQSLDQGLQFLIQYYNGEERAKGNILERFSAQQFPDLHSELNLSSLELGDSALYFCASSVGLAGAPYNEQFFGPGTRLTVL.

The CDR3 DNA reads TGTGCCAGCAGTTCTGCGTCTACCTACGAGCAGTACTTC. This sequence encodes CASSSASTYEQYF. The chain recombines TRBV27 with TRBJ2-7; D is uncertain. Between the trimmed V and J ends, which lost 4 bases and 2 bases, there was a span of 9 bases. Germline V lookup: CDR1 MNHEY, CDR2 SMNVEV (reference sequence). The CDR3 sequence is 13 residues long.

This clone was found a few times. The chain uses TRBV5-6 and TRBJ2-7; D is ambiguous. Germline V lookup: CDR1 SGHDT, CDR2 YYEEEE. V was clipped by 5 bases and J by 0 bases, with 9 bases between them. The CDR3 extends over 13 amino acids. DNA for the CDR3: TGTGCCAGCAGAAGTCCTAGCTCCTACGAGCAGTACTTC. Residues: CASRSPSSYEQYF.

This clone has a handful of counts. This chain's CDR3 is CASRRDRAGNTIYF. CDR3 bases: TGTGCCAGCAGGAGGGACAGGGCTGGAAACACCATATATTTT. The chain links TRBV5-4 to TRBJ1-3; 9 positions agree with TRBD1. Looked up from germline, CDR1 is SGHNT and CDR2 is YYREEE (reference sequence). The CDR3 is made up of 14 amino acids. V lost 5 bases, J lost 2 bases, and 2 bases stayed unmatched.

The chain links TRBV5-1 to TRBJ1-1; TRBD1 matches 9 bases. The CDR3 has 16 amino acids. V lost 6 bases to trimming and J lost 0 bases; unmatched junction nucleotides: 9. Germline CDR1 and CDR2: SGHRS and YFSETQ. CDR3 sequence: CASTSGTGMMNTEAFF. In DNA form, the CDR3 reads TGCGCCAGCACCTCCGGGACAGGGATGATGAACACTGAAGCTTTCTTT.

This clone was counted only a few times. The chain employs TRBV27 and TRBJ2-7; TRBD2 is a possible D gene (5 bases). The CDR3 spans 13 residues. Germline CDR1 is MNHEY and CDR2 is SMNVEV (reference sequence). Trimming removed 5 bases at V and 5 bases at J, with 13 bases between. The CDR3 spells CASSPTNRDEQYF. Here the CDR3 DNA reads TGTGCCAGCAGTCCGACTAACAGAGACGAGCAGTACTTC.

The chain carries TRBV4-2 and TRBJ1-1; no clear D. Germline V lookup: CDR1 LGHNA, CDR2 YNFKEQ. This CDR3 has 13 amino acids. V shed 0 bases and J shed 1 base, with 3 bases lying between them. This CDR3 reads CASSQDRNTEAFF. The CDR3 DNA sequence: TGTGCCAGCAGCCAAGACAGGAACACTGAAGCTTTCTTT.

This clone occurred once. The V call is TRBV7-2, the J call TRBJ1-5, with 12 bases matching TRBD1. The germline V gene has CDR1 SGHTA and CDR2 FQGNSA. Trimming cost V 3 bases and J 7 bases; bases outside gene matches: 7. The CDR3 contains 16 residues. The CDR3 DNA is TGTGCCAGCAGCTTGAGCTCCGGGACAGGGGGCCAGCCCCAGCATTTT. Translating it yields CASSLSSGTGGQPQHF.

The rearrangement uses TRBV13 and TRBJ2-2; TRBD1 might be the D (6 bases). V was trimmed by 5 bases and J by 5 bases, leaving 9 bases between them. This CDR3 has 13 amino acids. The germline V gene has CDR1 PRHDT and CDR2 FYEKMQ (reference sequence). The CDR3 spells CASSLQGTGELFF. The CDR3 region has the DNA TGTGCCAGCAGCCTCCAGGGGACCGGGGAGCTGTTTTTT. Full variable domain (remainder filled in from reference TRBV13 and TRBJ2-2): AAGVIQSPRHLIKEKRETATLKCYPIPRHDTVYWYQQGPGQDPQFLISFYEKMQSDKGSIPDRFSAQQFSDYHSELNMSSLELGDSALYFCASSLQGTGELFFGEGSRLTVL.

V is TRBV28 and J is TRBJ2-7, with 7 bases fitting TRBD2. Germline V gives CDR1 MDHEN, CDR2 SYDVKM. There are 13 residues in the CDR3. Trimming took 5 bases from V and 4 from J; bases not matched to a gene: 5. CDR3 sequence: CASSIGGSYEQYF. The CDR3 DNA is TGTGCCAGCAGTATCGGCGGGAGTTACGAGCAGTACTTC. Full variable domain (remainder filled in from reference TRBV28 and TRBJ2-7): DVKVTQSSRYLVKRTGEKVFLECVQDMDHENMFWYRQDPGLGLRLIYFSYDVKMKEKGDIPEGYSVSREKKERFSLILESASTNQTSMYLCASSIGGSYEQYFGPGTRLTVT.

The V and J genes are TRBV6-5 and TRBJ1-1; D possibly corresponds to TRBD1 (5 bases). V gave up 1 base and J gave up 0 bases, with 9 bases separating them. CDR1 is MNHEY, CDR2 SVGAGI, per germline. CDR3 length: 15 residues. The CDR3 here is CASSYYGRVNTEAFF. CDR3 sequence (DNA): TGTGCCAGCAGTTACTATGGCAGGGTGAACACTGAAGCTTTCTTT.

This sequence joins TRBV2 and TRBJ1-3; a weak D match, TRBD1 (6 bases). V was shortened by 6 bases and J by 6 bases, with 15 bases between the two germline ends. The CDR3 consists of 14 residues. Germline V gives CDR1 SNHLY, CDR2 FYNNEI. DNA of the CDR3: TGTGCCAGCAGGGACGGACAGTTATTAAACACCATATATTTT. As protein: CASRDGQLLNTIYF.

The genes are TRBV28 and TRBJ1-3; 8 nucleotides line up with TRBD1. J was trimmed by 0 bases and V by 4 bases; bases with no gene match: 8. CDR1 is MDHEN and CDR2 is SYDVKM in the germline V gene. The CDR3 totals 17 residues. CDR3 sequence reads: CASSSWTGRTSGNTIYF. For the CDR3, the DNA is TGTGCCAGCAGTTCGTGGACAGGGAGGACCTCTGGAAACACCATATATTTT.

The chain recombines TRBV27 with TRBJ2-7; 11 bases are a match to TRBD2. Germline trimming cut 6 bases from V and 4 bases from J; bases unmatched to any gene: 5. Germline V gene data show CDR1 as MNHEY and CDR2 as SMNVEV (reference sequence). The CDR3 is 14 amino acids. The CDR3: CASSPSSGGYEQYF. For the CDR3, the DNA is TGTGCCAGCAGCCCCTCTAGCGGGGGGTACGAGCAGTACTTC.

The V gene is TRBV29-1, the J gene TRBJ1-2; possibly TRBD1 for D (6 bases). CDR3 length equals 12 residues. In germline, CDR1 is SQVTM, CDR2 ANQGSEA. V was cut by 3 bases and J by 4 bases, with 9 bases left in between. CDR3 sequence: CSVDRGGYGYTF. The CDR3 nucleotides are TGCAGCGTTGACCGAGGGGGCTATGGCTACACCTTC.

The chain links TRBV18 to TRBJ2-1; 13 bases match TRBD2. Germline CDR1 KGHSH, CDR2 LQKENI. The CDR3 spans 17 residues. Trimming cost V 2 bases and J 7 bases; bases outside gene matches: 8. The CDR3 coding sequence is TGTGCCAGCTCACCAGGACTAGCGGGAGCTAGTTGGAATGAGCAGTTCTTC. Its translation: CASSPGLAGASWNEQFF.

This clone was observed a handful of times. The rearrangement joins TRBV4-1 to TRBJ2-7; TRBD2 aligns across 7 bases. Germline V gene sequence: CDR1 MGHRA, CDR2 YSYEKL. V shed 0 bases, J shed 1 base, and the junction held 6 bases outside the gene matches. The CDR3 is 16 residues long. CDR3 loop: CASSQDRGEWSYEQYF. CDR3 sequence (DNA): TGCGCCAGCAGCCAAGATCGGGGGGAGTGGTCCTACGAGCAGTACTTC.